This T cell receptor beta chain was captured by sequencing in a study of patients and donors after allogeneic stem cell transplantation. Using its own MiXCR run on the RT-PCR reads, TCRdb lists one record per CDR3 protein. The table records approximately 31,000 distinct CDR3 sequences, roughly a third of them present only once. Deletions cut 4 bases from V and 4 bases from J, with 10 bases between. CDR3 length: 13 amino acids. The V gene's germline CDR1 is LGHNA and CDR2 YNFKEQ. The specimen sequenced was blood, either unsorted or a sorted T cell fraction (not recorded which). This TCR was sampled from a human donor who was either an allogeneic HSCT recipient or a stem cell or donor lymphocyte infusion donor (not recorded which). It is not recorded whose cells these are; they may come from a transplant donor. The chain employs TRBV4-2 and TRBJ2-5; perhaps TRBD2 as D (6 bases). CDR3 sequence (DNA): TGTGCCAGCAGCCTGGGAGGTGCAGAGACCCAGTACTTC. Its translation is CASSLGGAETQYF.